There are many counts of the clone carrying this TCR beta chain. Its antigen is unknown. This record comes from a study of neurological immune-mediated disorders. General observations from the study: The level of TCR clonal expansion was highest in patients with HTLV-1-associated myelopathy and lowest in multiple sclerosis, where it fell below the level seen in healthy controls.

The CDR3 loop spans 15 amino acids. Trimming removed 8 bases at V and 0 bases at J, with 15 bases between. Synthesis of cDNA used 5'RACE (with 10-nucleotide random UMIs). Using its own MiXCR run on the 5' RACE reads, TCRdb lists one record per CDR3 protein. Of tens of thousands of distinct CDR3 sequences listed, less than 5.5% were seen once; the top ten hold around 6.9%. This TCR was sampled from a man aged 25-45 years with multiple sclerosis. The rearrangement uses TRBV12-3 or TRBV12-4 and TRBJ2-3; possible D gene TRBD2, 7 bases. Sample: PBMCs. CDR3: CASAPRGGSTDTQYF. The CDR3 region has the DNA TGTGCCAGCGCCCCGAGGGGGGGGAGCACAGATACGCAGTATTTT.